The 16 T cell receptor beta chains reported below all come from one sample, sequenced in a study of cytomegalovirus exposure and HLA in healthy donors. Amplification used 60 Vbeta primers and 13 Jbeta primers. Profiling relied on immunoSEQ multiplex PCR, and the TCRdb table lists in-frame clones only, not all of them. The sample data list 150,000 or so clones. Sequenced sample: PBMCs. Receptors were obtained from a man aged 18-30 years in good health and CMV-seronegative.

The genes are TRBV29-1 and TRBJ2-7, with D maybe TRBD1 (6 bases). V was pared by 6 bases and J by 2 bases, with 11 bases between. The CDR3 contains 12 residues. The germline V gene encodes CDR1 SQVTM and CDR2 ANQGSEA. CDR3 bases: TGCAGCGTCGCAGGGGAAACCTACGAGCAGTACTTC. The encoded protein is CSVAGETYEQYF.

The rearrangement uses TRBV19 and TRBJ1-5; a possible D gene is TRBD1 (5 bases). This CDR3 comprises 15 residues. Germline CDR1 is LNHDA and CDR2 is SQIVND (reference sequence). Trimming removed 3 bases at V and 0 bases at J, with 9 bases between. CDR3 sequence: CASSISGNSNQPQHF. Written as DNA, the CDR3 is TGTGCCAGTAGTATTTCAGGGAATAGCAATCAGCCCCAGCATTTT.

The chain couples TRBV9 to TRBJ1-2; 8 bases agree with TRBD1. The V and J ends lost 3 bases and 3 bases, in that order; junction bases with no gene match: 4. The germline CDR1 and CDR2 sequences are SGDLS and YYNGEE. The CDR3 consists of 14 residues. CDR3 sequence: CASSALTGDYGYTF. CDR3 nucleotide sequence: TGTGCCAGCAGCGCCCTGACAGGGGACTATGGCTACACCTTC.

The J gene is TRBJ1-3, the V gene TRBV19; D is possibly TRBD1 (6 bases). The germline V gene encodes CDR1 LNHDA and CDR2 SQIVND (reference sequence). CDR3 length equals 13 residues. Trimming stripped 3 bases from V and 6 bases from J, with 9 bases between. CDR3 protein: CASSITGSNTIYF. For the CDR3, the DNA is TGTGCCAGTAGTATTACAGGGTCAAACACCATATATTTT.

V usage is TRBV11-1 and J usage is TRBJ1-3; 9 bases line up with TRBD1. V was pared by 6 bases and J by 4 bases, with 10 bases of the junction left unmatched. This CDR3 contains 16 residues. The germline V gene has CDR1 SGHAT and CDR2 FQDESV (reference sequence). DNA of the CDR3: TGTGCCAGCAGACGTTCCACCGGGACAGGGGGAAACACCATATATTTT. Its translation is CASRRSTGTGGNTIYF.

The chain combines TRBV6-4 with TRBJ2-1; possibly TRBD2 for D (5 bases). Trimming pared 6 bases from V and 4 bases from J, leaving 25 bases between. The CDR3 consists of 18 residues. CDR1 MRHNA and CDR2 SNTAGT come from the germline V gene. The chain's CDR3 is CASSPLPILGERYNEQFF. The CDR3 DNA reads TGTGCCAGCAGCCCCCTCCCTATATTGGGAGAACGGTACAATGAGCAGTTCTTC.

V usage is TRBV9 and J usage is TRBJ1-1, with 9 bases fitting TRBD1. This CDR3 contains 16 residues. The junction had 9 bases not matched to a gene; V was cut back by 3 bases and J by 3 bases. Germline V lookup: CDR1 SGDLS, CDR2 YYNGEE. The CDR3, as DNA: TGTGCCAGCAGCGGGGGGACAGGGCAGGGGTACACTGAAGCTTTCTTT. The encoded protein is CASSGGTGQGYTEAFF.

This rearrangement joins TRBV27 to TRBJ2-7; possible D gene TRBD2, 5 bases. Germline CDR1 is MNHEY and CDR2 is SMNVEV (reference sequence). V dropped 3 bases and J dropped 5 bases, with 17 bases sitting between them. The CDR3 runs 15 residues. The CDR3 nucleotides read TGTGCCAGCAGTTTTGTTCGCGGGCAGAGCGACGAGCAGTACTTC. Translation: CASSFVRGQSDEQYF.

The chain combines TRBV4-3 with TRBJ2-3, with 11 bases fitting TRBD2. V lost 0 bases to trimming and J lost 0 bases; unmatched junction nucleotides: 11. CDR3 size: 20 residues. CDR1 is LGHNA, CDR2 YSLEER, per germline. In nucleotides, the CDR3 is TGCGCCAGCAGCCAAGATCGATCACTAGCGGGAGATATAAGCACAGATACGCAGTATTTT. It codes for CASSQDRSLAGDISTDTQYF.

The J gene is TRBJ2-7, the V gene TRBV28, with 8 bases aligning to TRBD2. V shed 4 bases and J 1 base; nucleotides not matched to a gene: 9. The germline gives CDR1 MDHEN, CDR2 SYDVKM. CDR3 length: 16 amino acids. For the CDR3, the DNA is TGTGCCAGCAGTTCCCCAACGGGAGGGTTGTCCTACGAGCAGTACTTC. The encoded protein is CASSSPTGGLSYEQYF.

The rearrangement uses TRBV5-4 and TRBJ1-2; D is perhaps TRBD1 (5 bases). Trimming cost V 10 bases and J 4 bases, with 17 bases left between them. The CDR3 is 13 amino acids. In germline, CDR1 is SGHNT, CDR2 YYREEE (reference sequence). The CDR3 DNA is TGTGCCGCGGGGTCCCAAGGGACCTATGGCTACACCTTC. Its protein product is CAAGSQGTYGYTF.

The CDR3 nucleotides are TGTGCCATCATGGGGGCAGAGCCCAATGAGCAGTTCTTC. Residues: CAIMGAEPNEQFF. This chain connects TRBV10-3 to TRBJ2-1; a possible D gene is TRBD1 (6 bases). Germline CDR1 and CDR2: ENHRY and SYGVKD. The CDR3 has 13 amino acids. Deletions cut 7 bases from V and 6 bases from J, with 13 bases between.

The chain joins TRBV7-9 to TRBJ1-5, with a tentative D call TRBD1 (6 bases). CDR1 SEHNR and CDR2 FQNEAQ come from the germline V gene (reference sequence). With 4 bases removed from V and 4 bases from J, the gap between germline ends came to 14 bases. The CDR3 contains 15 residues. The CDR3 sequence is CASSSGDLVNQPQHF. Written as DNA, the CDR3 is TGTGCCAGCAGCTCAGGGGACCTTGTGAATCAGCCCCAGCATTTT.

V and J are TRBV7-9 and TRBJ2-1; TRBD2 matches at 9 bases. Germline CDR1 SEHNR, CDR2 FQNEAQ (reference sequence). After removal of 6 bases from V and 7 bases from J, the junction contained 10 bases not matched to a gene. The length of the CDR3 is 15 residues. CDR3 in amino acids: CASSPLAGVRNEQFF. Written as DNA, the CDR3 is TGTGCCAGCAGTCCCTTAGCGGGAGTCAGGAATGAGCAGTTCTTC.

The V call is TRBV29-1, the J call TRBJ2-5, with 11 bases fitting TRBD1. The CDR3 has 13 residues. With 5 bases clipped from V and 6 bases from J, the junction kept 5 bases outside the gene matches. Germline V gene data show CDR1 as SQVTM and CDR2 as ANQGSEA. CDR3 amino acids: CSVPGTGGQTQYF. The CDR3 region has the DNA TGCAGCGTTCCCGGGACAGGGGGACAGACCCAGTACTTC.

The CDR3 nucleotides are TGTGCCAGCAGCTTAGGGGCTCGTGTCAGGGAATTTAATGAAAAACTGTTTTTT. It is translated as CASSLGARVREFNEKLFF. The chain employs TRBV7-6 and TRBJ1-4; D is possibly TRBD1 (5 bases). This CDR3 has 18 residues. CDR1 and CDR2 (germline): SGHVS, FNYEAQ. Trimming pared 1 base from V and 4 bases from J, leaving 19 bases between. The full variable domain, rest sourced from reference TRBV7-6 and TRBJ1-4, is GAGVSQSPRYKVTKRGQDVALRCDPISGHVSLYWYRQALGQGPEFLTYFNYEAQQDKSGLPNDRFSAERPEGSISTLTIQRTEQRDSAMYRCASSLGARVREFNEKLFFGSGTQLSVL.